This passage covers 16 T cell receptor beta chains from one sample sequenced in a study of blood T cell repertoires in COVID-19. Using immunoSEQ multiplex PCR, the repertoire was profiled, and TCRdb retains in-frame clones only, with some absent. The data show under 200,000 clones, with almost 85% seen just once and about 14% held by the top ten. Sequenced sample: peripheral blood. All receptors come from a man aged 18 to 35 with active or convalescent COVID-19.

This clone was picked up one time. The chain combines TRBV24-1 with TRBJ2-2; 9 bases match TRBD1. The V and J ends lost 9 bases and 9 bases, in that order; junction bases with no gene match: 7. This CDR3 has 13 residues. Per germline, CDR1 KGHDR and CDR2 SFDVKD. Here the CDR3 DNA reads TGTGCCACCGGGACAGGGATGGACCGGGAGCTGTTTTTT. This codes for CATGTGMDRELFF.

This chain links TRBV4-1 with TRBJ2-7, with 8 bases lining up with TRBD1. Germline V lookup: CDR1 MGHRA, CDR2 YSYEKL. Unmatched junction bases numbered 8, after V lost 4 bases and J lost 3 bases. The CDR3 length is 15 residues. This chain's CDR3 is CASSRAGQGVYEQYF. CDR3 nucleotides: TGCGCCAGCAGCCGCGCTGGACAGGGAGTCTACGAGCAGTACTTC.

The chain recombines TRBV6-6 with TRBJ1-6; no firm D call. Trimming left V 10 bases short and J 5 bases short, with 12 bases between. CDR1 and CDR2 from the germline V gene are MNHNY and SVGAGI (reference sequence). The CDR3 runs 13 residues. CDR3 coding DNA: TGTGCCACGGCCGGAGGAAATAATTCACCCCTCCACTTT. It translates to CATAGGNNSPLHF.

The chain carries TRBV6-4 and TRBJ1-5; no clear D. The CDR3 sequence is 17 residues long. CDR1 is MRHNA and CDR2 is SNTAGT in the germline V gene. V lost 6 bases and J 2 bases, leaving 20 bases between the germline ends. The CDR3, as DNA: TGTGCCAGCAGCGCAAGACAAATAACTCTACGCAATCAGCCCCAGCATTTT. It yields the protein CASSARQITLRNQPQHF.

In DNA form, the CDR3 reads TGTGCCAGCAACCAGGGGGCCGGGAGCCTTCACAATGAGCAGTTCTTC. Translated: CASNQGAGSLHNEQFF. This chain links TRBV7-2 with TRBJ2-1; TRBD1 matches at 8 bases. From germline, CDR1 is SGHTA and CDR2 FQGNSA. V shed 7 bases, J shed 5 bases, and the junction held 13 bases outside the gene matches. There are 16 residues in the CDR3.

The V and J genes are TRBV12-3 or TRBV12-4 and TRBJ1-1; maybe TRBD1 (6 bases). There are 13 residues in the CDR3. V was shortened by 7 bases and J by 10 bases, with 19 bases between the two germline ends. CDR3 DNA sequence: TGTGCCAGCACCTTAGTAGGGGGAGGGGGAGCTTTCTTT. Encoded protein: CASTLVGGGGAFF.

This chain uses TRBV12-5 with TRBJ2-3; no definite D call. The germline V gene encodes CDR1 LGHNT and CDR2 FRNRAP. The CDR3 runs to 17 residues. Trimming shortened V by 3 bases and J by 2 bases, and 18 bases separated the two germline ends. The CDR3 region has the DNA TGTGCTAGTGGTTTAGTTCGGTACAGACACCCCACAGATACGCAGTATTTT. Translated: CASGLVRYRHPTDTQYF.

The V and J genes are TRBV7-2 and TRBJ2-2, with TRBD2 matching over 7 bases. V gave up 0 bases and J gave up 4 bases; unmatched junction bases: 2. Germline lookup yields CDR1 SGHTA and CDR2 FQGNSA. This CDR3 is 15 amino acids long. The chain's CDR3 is CASSLAGGPTGELFF. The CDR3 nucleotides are TGTGCCAGCAGCTTAGCGGGAGGGCCCACCGGGGAGCTGTTTTTT. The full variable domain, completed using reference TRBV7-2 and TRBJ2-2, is GAGVSQSPSNKVTEKGKDVELRCDPISGHTALYWYRQSLGQGLEFLIYFQGNSAPDKSGLPSDRFSAERTGGSVSTLTIQRTQQEDSAVYLCASSLAGGPTGELFFGEGSRLTVL.

The CDR3 DNA sequence: TGCGCCAGCAGCTGGGGACTAGCGAGAACATACAATGAGCAGTTCTTC. This translates into CASSWGLARTYNEQFF. The gene calls are TRBV5-1 and TRBJ2-1; 10 bases are shared with TRBD2. This CDR3 is 16 amino acids long. Germline assignment: CDR1 SGHRS and CDR2 YFSETQ. V lost 3 bases to trimming and J lost 4 bases; unmatched junction nucleotides: 7.

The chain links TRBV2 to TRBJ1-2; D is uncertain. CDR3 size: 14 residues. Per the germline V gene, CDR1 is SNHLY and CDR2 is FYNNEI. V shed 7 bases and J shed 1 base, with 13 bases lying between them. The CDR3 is CASMEQSLNYGYTF. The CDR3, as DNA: TGTGCCAGCATGGAGCAGTCCCTTAACTATGGCTACACCTTC. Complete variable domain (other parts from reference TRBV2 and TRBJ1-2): EPEVTQTPSHQVTQMGQEVILRCVPISNHLYFYWYRQILGQKVEFLVSFYNNEISEKSEIFDDQFSVERPDGSNFTLKIRSTKLEDSAMYFCASMEQSLNYGYTFGSGTRLTVV.

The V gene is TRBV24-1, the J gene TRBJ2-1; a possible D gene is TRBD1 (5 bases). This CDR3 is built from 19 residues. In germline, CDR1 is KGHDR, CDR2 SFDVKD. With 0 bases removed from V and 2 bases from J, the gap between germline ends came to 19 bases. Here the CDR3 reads CATSDLFFVIPGPYNEQFF. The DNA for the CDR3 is TGTGCCACCAGTGATTTGTTTTTCGTCATTCCAGGGCCCTACAATGAGCAGTTCTTC.

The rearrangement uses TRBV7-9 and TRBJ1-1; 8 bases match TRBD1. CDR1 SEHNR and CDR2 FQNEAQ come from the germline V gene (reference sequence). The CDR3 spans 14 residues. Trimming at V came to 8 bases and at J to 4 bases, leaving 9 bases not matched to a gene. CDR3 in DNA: TGTGCCAGCTCACAGACAGGGGTTACCACTGAAGCTTTCTTT. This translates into CASSQTGVTTEAFF.

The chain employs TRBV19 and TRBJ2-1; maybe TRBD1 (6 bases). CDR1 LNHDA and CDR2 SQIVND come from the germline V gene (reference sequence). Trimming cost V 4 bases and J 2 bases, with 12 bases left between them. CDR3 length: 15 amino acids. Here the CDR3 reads CASSTPTGPYNEQFF. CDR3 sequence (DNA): TGTGCCAGTAGTACCCCGACAGGCCCCTACAATGAGCAGTTCTTC.

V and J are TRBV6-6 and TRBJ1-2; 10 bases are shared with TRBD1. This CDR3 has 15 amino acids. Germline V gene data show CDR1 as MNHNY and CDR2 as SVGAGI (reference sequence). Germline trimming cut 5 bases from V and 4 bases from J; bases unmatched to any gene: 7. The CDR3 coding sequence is TGTGCCAGCAGTGAGGCCGGGACAGGGGCCTATGGCTACACCTTC. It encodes CASSEAGTGAYGYTF.

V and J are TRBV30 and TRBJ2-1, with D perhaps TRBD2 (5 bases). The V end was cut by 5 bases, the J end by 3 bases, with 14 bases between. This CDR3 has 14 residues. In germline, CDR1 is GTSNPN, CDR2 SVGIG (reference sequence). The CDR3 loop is CAWDNAGHYNEQFF. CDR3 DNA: TGTGCCTGGGATAACGCGGGCCACTACAATGAGCAGTTCTTC.

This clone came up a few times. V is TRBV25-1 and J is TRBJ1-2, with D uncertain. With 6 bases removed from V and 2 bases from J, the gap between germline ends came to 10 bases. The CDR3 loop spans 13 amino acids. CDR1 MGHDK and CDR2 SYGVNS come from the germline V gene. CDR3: CASSKEINYGYTF. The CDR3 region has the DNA TGTGCCAGCAGCAAAGAGATAAACTATGGCTACACCTTC.